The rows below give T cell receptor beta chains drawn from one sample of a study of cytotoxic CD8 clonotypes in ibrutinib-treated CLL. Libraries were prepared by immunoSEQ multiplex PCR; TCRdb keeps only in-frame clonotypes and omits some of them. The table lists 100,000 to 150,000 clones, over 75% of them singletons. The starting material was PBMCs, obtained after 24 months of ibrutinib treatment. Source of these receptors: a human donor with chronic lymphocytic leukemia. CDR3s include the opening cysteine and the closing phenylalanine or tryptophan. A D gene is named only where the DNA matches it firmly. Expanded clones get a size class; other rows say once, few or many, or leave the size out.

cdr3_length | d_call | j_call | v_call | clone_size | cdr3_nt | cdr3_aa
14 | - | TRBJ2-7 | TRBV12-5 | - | TGTGCTAGTGGTTTGATCTCCGGCAGCCACGAGCAGTACTTC | CASGLISGSHEQYF
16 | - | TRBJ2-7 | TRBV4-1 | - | TGCGCCAGCAGCCAGCCTGAGACTCGCGTCTCCTACGAGCAGTACTTC | CASSQPETRVSYEQYF
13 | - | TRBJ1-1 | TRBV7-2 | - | TGTGCCAGCACCTCATTGAGAGGAACTGAAGCTTTCTTT | CASTSLRGTEAFF
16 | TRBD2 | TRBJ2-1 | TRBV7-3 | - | TGTGCCAGCAGCCCGCCAACTAGCGGGAGTAACAATGAGCAGTTCTTC | CASSPPTSGSNNEQFF
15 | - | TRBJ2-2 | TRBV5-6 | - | TGTGCCAGCAGCTTGTGGGCAGAGAACACCGGGGAGCTGTTTTTT | CASSLWAENTGELFF
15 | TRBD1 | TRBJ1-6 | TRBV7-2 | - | TGTGCCAGCAGCCCCTCCAGGGGGTCAGGTTCACCCCTCCACTTT | CASSPSRGSGSPLHF
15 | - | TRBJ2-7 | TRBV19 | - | TGTGCCAGTAGTATCCCAGGGGCCAGGCATGGGGAGCAGTACTTC | CASSIPGARHGEQYF
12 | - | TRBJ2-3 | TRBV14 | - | TGTGCCAGCAGCCTCCTCACAGATACGCAGTATTTT | CASSLLTDTQYF
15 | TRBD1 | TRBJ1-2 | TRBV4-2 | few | TGTGCCAGCAGCCTTGGACAGGGGGCTGATAATGGCTACACCTTC | CASSLGQGADNGYTF
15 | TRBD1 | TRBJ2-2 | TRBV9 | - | TGTGCCAGCAGCCCCGGGACAGTAAGAACCGGGGAGCTGTTTTTT | CASSPGTVRTGELFF
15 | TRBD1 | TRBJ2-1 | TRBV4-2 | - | TGTGCCAGCAGCCAAGGGAGCGGACAGGTCAGAGAGCAGTTCTTC | CASSQGSGQVREQFF
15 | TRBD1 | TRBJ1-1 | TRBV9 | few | TGTGCCAGCAGCGTCCAGGGACAGATGAACACTGAAGCTTTCTTT | CASSVQGQMNTEAFF
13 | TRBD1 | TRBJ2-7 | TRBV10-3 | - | TGTGCCATCAGCCCAGGGACAGACTACGAGCAGTACTTC | CAISPGTDYEQYF
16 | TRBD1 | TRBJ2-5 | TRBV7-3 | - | TGTGCCAGCAGCTTGCGACAGGGGAAGAGCCAAGAGACCCAGTACTTC | CASSLRQGKSQETQYF
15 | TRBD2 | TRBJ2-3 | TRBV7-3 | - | TGTGCCAGCAGCTCACAGGGACTAGCGACAGATACGCAGTATTTT | CASSSQGLATDTQYF
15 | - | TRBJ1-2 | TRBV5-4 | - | TGTGCCAGCAGCTCCCGGACCAGGGAGGCCTATGGCTACACCTTC | CASSSRTREAYGYTF
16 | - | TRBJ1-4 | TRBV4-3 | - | TGCGCCAGCAGCCAAGATCTAAGGAGGGTCGGTGAAAAACTGTTTTTT | CASSQDLRRVGEKLFF
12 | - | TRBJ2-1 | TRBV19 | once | TGTGCCACCAGGGACGGGAACAATGAGCAGTTCTTC | CATRDGNNEQFF
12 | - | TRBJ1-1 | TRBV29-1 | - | TGCAGCGTTGTAACAGGGCGCACTGAAGCTTTCTTT | CSVVTGRTEAFF
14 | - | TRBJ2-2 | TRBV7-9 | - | TGTGCCAGCTCCCCTCAACTAGAGCTGGGGGAGCTGTTTTTT | CASSPQLELGELFF
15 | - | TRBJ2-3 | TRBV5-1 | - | TGCGCCAGCAGCATGGACAGTACTAGCACAGATACGCAGTATTTT | CASSMDSTSTDTQYF
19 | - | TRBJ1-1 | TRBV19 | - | TGTGCCAGTAGTATAGACCCCCGACAGCCCAGCAGCATGAACACTGAAGCTTTCTTT | CASSIDPRQPSSMNTEAFF
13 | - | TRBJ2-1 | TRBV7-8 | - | TGTGCCAGCAGCTTAGACCTGTCCAATGAGCAGTTCTTC | CASSLDLSNEQFF